The 24 T cell receptor beta chains below were found in one sample sequenced in a study of PD-1 blockade in classical Hodgkin lymphoma. Measured with immunoSEQ multiplex PCR; TCRdb has only the in-frame clones, and not every one. The sample has about 100,000 clones, 80% to 90% seen once; the top ten hold about 20%. Each patient experienced a relapse that followed autologous stem cell transplantation, and brentuximab vedotin exposure varied. Here the sequenced sample was peripheral blood mononuclear cells (PBMCs), taken before the second cycle of nivolumab. These receptors all stem from a human donor with classical Hodgkin lymphoma.

This clone was seen a few times. The chain recombines TRBV19 with TRBJ1-5; D gene ambiguous. The CDR3 sequence is 13 residues long. CDR1 is LNHDA, CDR2 SQIVND, per germline (reference sequence). Trimming took off 3 bases at V and 9 bases at J, with 12 bases between the two ends. CDR3 region: CASSIEWPGPQHF. The CDR3 DNA reads TGTGCCAGTAGTATCGAGTGGCCGGGGCCCCAGCATTTT.

The chain recombines TRBV5-1 with TRBJ2-3; 8 bases are shared with TRBD1. Trimming cost V 5 bases and J 5 bases; bases outside gene matches: 7. The CDR3 runs 14 residues. Per the germline V gene, CDR1 is SGHRS and CDR2 is YFSETQ. The CDR3 loop reads CASSMDRAGDTQYF. As DNA, the CDR3 is TGCGCCAGCAGTATGGACAGGGCAGGAGATACGCAGTATTTT.

As DNA, the CDR3 is TGTGCCATCAGTGAGTTGGCAGGGAGCTCCTACGAGCAGTACTTC. As protein: CAISELAGSSYEQYF. The chain joins TRBV10-3 to TRBJ2-7; D might be TRBD1 or TRBD2, each matching 5 bases. CDR1 is ENHRY and CDR2 is SYGVKD in the germline V gene. CDR3 length: 15 residues. V was clipped by 1 base and J by 0 bases, with 10 bases between them.

In DNA form, the CDR3 reads TGTGCCAGCAGTTTTCTGGGGGTGACTGAAGCTTTCTTT. Amino acid sequence: CASSFLGVTEAFF. V and J are TRBV28 and TRBJ1-1, with D possibly matching TRBD1 (5 bases). Germline CDR1 MDHEN, CDR2 SYDVKM. The V gene lost 3 bases and the J gene lost 5 bases, with 10 bases spanning the gap. CDR3 length: 13 residues.

The CDR3, as DNA: TGTGCCAGCAGTTCGGGACTGTCCAATCAGCCCCAGCATTTT. Translated: CASSSGLSNQPQHF. The rearrangement joins TRBV27 to TRBJ1-5, with D possibly matching TRBD1 (5 bases). V gave up 4 bases and J gave up 3 bases, with 10 bases separating them. The CDR3 runs 14 residues. Germline V lookup: CDR1 MNHEY, CDR2 SMNVEV (reference sequence).

Only a few counts were recorded for this clone. CDR3 nucleotide sequence: TGTGCCAGCAGTGTCCGGGGGAAGAACACTGAAGCTTTCTTT. The encoded protein is CASSVRGKNTEAFF. The chain has TRBV6-1 and TRBJ1-1, with D maybe TRBD1 (5 bases). Looked up from germline, CDR1 is MNHNS and CDR2 is SASEGT. The length of the CDR3 is 14 residues. Trimming shortened V by 4 bases and J by 1 base, and 10 bases separated the two germline ends.

In its sample, this clone was seen once. The chain recombines TRBV7-2 with TRBJ1-2; D unresolved. The V gene's germline CDR1 is SGHTA and CDR2 FQGNSA. This CDR3 contains 14 residues. Trimming removed 6 bases at V and 7 bases at J, with 18 bases between. The CDR3 spells CASSQESGRAGYTF. CDR3 DNA: TGTGCCAGCAGTCAAGAGTCAGGTCGCGCTGGCTACACCTTC.

The J gene is TRBJ1-1, the V gene TRBV7-2; D gene ambiguous. The CDR3 spans 15 residues. Trimming pared 1 base from V and 4 bases from J, leaving 13 bases between. The germline V gene has CDR1 SGHTA and CDR2 FQGNSA. The CDR3 coding sequence is TGTGCCAGCAGCTTAGTTCCGGGAAGGCTCACTGAAGCTTTCTTT. Translated: CASSLVPGRLTEAFF.

V is TRBV2 and J is TRBJ2-3; 8 bases agree with TRBD1. This CDR3 has 16 residues. V was pared by 6 bases and J by 0 bases, with 8 bases of the junction left unmatched. The germline V gene encodes CDR1 SNHLY and CDR2 FYNNEI. Written as DNA, the CDR3 is TGTGCCAGCAGCCCGCCAGGGGGCCTTAGCACAGATACGCAGTATTTT. It is translated as CASSPPGGLSTDTQYF.

V gene TRBV11-2 combines with J gene TRBJ1-2; 8 bases agree with TRBD1. V shed 4 bases and J 8 bases; nucleotides not matched to a gene: 9. The CDR3 covers 14 residues. Germline lookup yields CDR1 SGHAT and CDR2 FQNNGV. The CDR3: CASSSDRDFWGYTF. Here the CDR3 DNA reads TGTGCCAGCAGCTCGGACAGGGATTTTTGGGGCTACACCTTC.

The V gene is TRBV7-9, the J gene TRBJ2-3; D is possibly TRBD2 (5 bases). The CDR3 is 19 residues long. V was cut by 1 base and J by 0 bases, with 20 bases left in between. Per germline, CDR1 SEHNR and CDR2 FQNEAQ (reference sequence). Here the CDR3 reads CASSLGESAGPFSTDTQYF. As DNA, the CDR3 is TGTGCCAGCAGCTTAGGGGAGAGCGCGGGTCCGTTTAGCACAGATACGCAGTATTTT.

The chain joins TRBV5-1 to TRBJ2-2; no clear D gene. The germline gives CDR1 SGHRS, CDR2 YFSETQ. This CDR3 region has 15 residues. Trimming took off 0 bases at V and 0 bases at J, with 6 bases between the two ends. The CDR3 region is CASSLESSNTGELFF. CDR3 bases: TGCGCCAGCAGCTTGGAGAGTTCGAACACCGGGGAGCTGTTTTTT.

Only a few counts were recorded for this clone. This chain links TRBV11-2 with TRBJ2-3; 11 positions match TRBD2. This CDR3 has 16 residues. The J segment lost 0 bases and the V segment lost 5 bases, leaving 4 bases of the junction unmatched. The V gene's germline CDR1 is SGHAT and CDR2 FQNNGV. The CDR3 is CASSRRTSGSTDTQYF. The CDR3 DNA sequence: TGTGCCAGCAGCCGCCGGACTAGCGGGAGCACAGATACGCAGTATTTT.

The chain joins TRBV27 to TRBJ2-1, with TRBD1 matching 9 bases. The germline V gene has CDR1 MNHEY and CDR2 SMNVEV (reference sequence). The ends lost 1 base at V and 5 bases at J; junction bases unmatched: 3. The CDR3 length is 15 residues. The CDR3 nucleotides are TGTGCCAGCAGTTTATTGGGGACAGGGAACAATGAGCAGTTCTTC. Its protein is CASSLLGTGNNEQFF.

The chain has TRBV6-4 and TRBJ2-2; no definite D call. Trimming left V 3 bases short and J 6 bases short, with 8 bases between. CDR1 and CDR2 (germline): MRHNA, SNTAGT. The CDR3 runs 13 residues. This CDR3 reads CASSDYFAGELFF. DNA of the CDR3: TGTGCCAGCAGTGATTACTTCGCCGGGGAGCTGTTTTTT.

This chain uses TRBV28 with TRBJ2-1, with no clear D. This CDR3 region has 15 residues. Germline CDR1 reads MDHEN; CDR2 reads SYDVKM. Deletions cut 2 bases from V and 0 bases from J, with 8 bases between. CDR3 protein: CASSLAVNSYNEQFF. In DNA, the CDR3 is TGTGCCAGCAGTTTAGCGGTTAACTCCTACAATGAGCAGTTCTTC.

V and J are TRBV5-1 and TRBJ1-4; D unresolved. The V gene lost 4 bases and the J gene lost 6 bases, with 10 bases spanning the gap. The CDR3 is 13 amino acids. Germline V lookup: CDR1 SGHRS, CDR2 YFSETQ. The CDR3 bases are TGCGCCAGCAGCCCCGCAGTGGATGAAAAACTGTTTTTT. This encodes CASSPAVDEKLFF. Based on the CDR3 plus reference TRBV5-1 and TRBJ1-4, the full variable domain is KAGVTQTPRYLIKTRGQQVTLSCSPISGHRSVSWYQQTPGQGLQFLFEYFSETQRNKGNFPGRFSGRQFSNSRSEMNVSTLELGDSALYLCASSPAVDEKLFFGSGTQLSVL.

The V and J genes are TRBV11-2 and TRBJ1-2; 8 nucleotides match TRBD1. The CDR3 sequence is 15 residues long. After removal of 7 bases from V and 5 bases from J, the junction contained 12 bases not matched to a gene. CDR1 SGHAT and CDR2 FQNNGV come from the germline V gene. The CDR3, as DNA: TGTGCCAGCACCACCCGAGGACAGGGAGGTTATGGCTACACCTTC. This gives the protein CASTTRGQGGYGYTF.

The chain carries TRBV5-4 and TRBJ1-2; D remains ambiguous. This CDR3 is built from 18 residues. Germline loops: CDR1 SGHNT, CDR2 YYREEE (reference sequence). V was clipped by 5 bases and J by 3 bases, with 26 bases between them. The CDR3 sequence is CASSYWMLADPADYGYTF. DNA of the CDR3: TGTGCCAGCAGTTATTGGATGTTGGCAGACCCAGCGGACTATGGCTACACCTTC.

This chain uses TRBV15 with TRBJ2-1; TRBD2 matches 8 bases. CDR3 length: 15 amino acids. CDR1 is LNHNV and CDR2 is YYDKDF in the germline V gene (reference sequence). The J segment lost 9 bases and the V segment lost 4 bases, leaving 11 bases of the junction unmatched. CDR3 amino acids: CATSTGLEVRGEQFF. CDR3 DNA sequence: TGTGCCACCAGCACGGGACTAGAGGTGAGAGGTGAGCAGTTCTTC.

This chain uses TRBV14 with TRBJ2-3; D call uncertain. The germline V gene encodes CDR1 SGHDN and CDR2 FVKESK. The V gene lost 1 base and the J gene lost 2 bases, with 19 bases spanning the gap. This CDR3 has 18 amino acids. CDR3 in amino acids: CASSQGRSRARATDTQYF. The DNA for the CDR3 is TGTGCCAGCAGCCAAGGTCGTAGCCGGGCCCGGGCCACAGATACGCAGTATTTT.

The chain combines TRBV15 with TRBJ2-1; TRBD2 aligns across 10 bases. The V segment lost 3 bases and the J segment 1 base; nucleotides outside the gene matches: 3. This CDR3 is 16 amino acids long. Germline V gene lookup returns CDR1 LNHNV and CDR2 YYDKDF (reference sequence). The DNA for the CDR3 is TGTGCCACCAGCAGGAGCGGGAGGGGGTCCTACAATGAGCAGTTCTTC. Translating it yields CATSRSGRGSYNEQFF.

The rearrangement links TRBV5-5 to TRBJ1-5; 9 bases fit TRBD1. V dropped 4 bases and J dropped 1; count of bases not matched to a gene: 9. The germline CDR1 and CDR2 sequences are SGHKS and YYEKEE (reference sequence). This CDR3 is built from 17 residues. The CDR3 coding sequence is TGTGCCAGCAGCCGATCTCTTGGACAGGGGAGCAATCAGCCCCAGCATTTT. Amino acid sequence: CASSRSLGQGSNQPQHF.

The chain employs TRBV27 and TRBJ2-1; 7 bases agree with TRBD2. Per germline, CDR1 MNHEY and CDR2 SMNVEV (reference sequence). After removal of 7 bases from V and 3 bases from J, the junction contained 15 bases not matched to a gene. This CDR3 contains 17 residues. The CDR3 spells CASKITSAGADYNEQFF. DNA for the CDR3: TGTGCCAGCAAGATCACCAGTGCGGGAGCGGACTACAATGAGCAGTTCTTC.